This TCR beta chain was observed in a study of blood T cell repertoires in COVID-19. Study-level information: T cells, B-cell-depleted T cells, or PBMCs supplied cDNA or gDNA.

Authors' methods: It was from reference gene primer amplification that nucleated cell counts were estimated. Some clones are missing from TCRdb's copy, which holds only in-frame ones; the method was immunoSEQ multiplex PCR. D and trimming come from the DNA, and the V and J calls and clone size come from that table. The sample consists of around 200,000 clones, around nine tenths of them appearing once. The germline V gene encodes CDR1 LGHDT and CDR2 YNNKEL (reference sequence). The CDR3 has 13 residues. V lost 5 bases and J lost 4, with 11 bases in between. The chain uses TRBV3-1 (or the pseudogene TRBV3-2) and TRBJ2-5, with TRBD1 as a possible D gene (6 bases). Sequencing used peripheral blood. This receptor was obtained from a man between 60 and 75 years old who had recovered from COVID-19. CDR3 residues: CASSSRGRETQYF. CDR3 in DNA: TGTGCCAGCAGCTCCAGGGGTAGAGAGACCCAGTACTTC.